These T cell receptor beta chains were read from a single sample in a study of cytomegalovirus exposure and HLA in healthy donors. Here immunoSEQ multiplex PCR was the method, and the copy in TCRdb shows in-frame clones only, minus some. The table includes some 86,000 clones, 80% to 95% detected once. The sample comprised PBMCs. The receptors stem from a woman aged 25 to 39 in good health and CMV-seronegative. CDR3s leave out the opening cysteine and the closing phenylalanine or tryptophan.

TRBV30 | AWSGTLSYEQY
TRBV19 | ASSQGLDRIRRNSNQPQH
TRBV5-1 | ASSRGTATSGANVLT
TRBV7-2 | ASSSNRATNEKLF
TRBV11-3 | ASSPGTRDHEQF
TRBV9 | ASSAMGGGTDTQY
TRBV29-1 | SVSYLIWRDRVNTEAF
TRBV7-9 | ASSLGLAVLTGELF
TRBV19 | ASSIPGAPRDTEAF
TRBV5-1 | ASSRDRTNSPLH
TRBV28 | ASRAGHSKQF
TRBV7-3 | ASSFTVTGELF
TRBV7-2 | ASSRRDRLIETQY
TRBV15 | ATSRADRGGYNEQF
TRBV11-1 | ASSREGPRTEAF
TRBV6-1 | ASSEDGTGSNIQY
TRBV10-3 | AIGSPDRVAYEQY
TRBV4-2 | ASSQKSQWNTEAF
TRBV29-1 | SVDVGRDRGAF
TRBV14 | ASEKGSGRDEQF
TRBV6-1 | ASSEGRKRNEKLF
TRBV7-2 | ASSSDRGTRELF
TRBV5-4 | ASSLDIPGGEETQY
TRBV5-1 | ASSLAGGNTEAF
TRBV4-2 | ASSQDRETDTQY
TRBV12-5 | ASAAGGPNEAF
TRBV15 | ATSRDRRHYGYT
TRBV11-2 | ATQPSGRAGEQY
TRBV5-4 | ASSPPGGTSGRPYEQY
TRBV19 | ASTGGHTGNTIY
TRBV19 | ASSIRRGNTEAF
TRBV4-3 | ASSQGTGEGNEKLF
TRBV5-6 | ASSLEFPQMNTEAF
TRBV4-1 | ASSQDLSRAGLAGPRTQY
TRBV6-1 | ATQEQGEEAF
TRBV7-9 | ASRRGQAVGETQY
TRBV7-8 | ASSNRTGGEYYGYT
TRBV4-1 | ASSQVRTEAYGQY
TRBV4-3 | ASSQEGQLNTEAF
TRBV19 | ASSLSRTGQPGNQQF
TRBV5-1 | ASSLQGSGELF
TRBV7-9 | ASSLDVFLNSPLH
TRBV19 | ASSISSGRGLSYEQY
TRBV2 | AIKGTTSNQPQH
TRBV19 | ASSSDRGSSIANYGYT
TRBV11-1 | ASSPKITSASYNEQF
TRBV27 | ASSLSEGVQY
TRBV6-1 | ASRSPLTSPEQY
TRBV6-5 | ASTAQGYTEAF
TRBV5-1 | ASSLSPSTNEKLF
TRBV4-1 | ASSQVSRLAGETQY
TRBV5-1 | ASSLAPSGTDTQY
TRBV28 | ASSSVEGQPQH
TRBV4-1 | ASSQVGREDKIRHTIY
TRBV28 | ASSGDLSHREQY
TRBV7-8 | ASSLQGVANYGYT
TRBV7-2 | ASSLAFPVQQY
TRBV30 | AWSVGRSPYEQY